A single sample gave rise to the 19 T cell receptor beta chains below, sequenced in a study of metastatic and nonmetastatic thyroid tumors. With MiXCR, TCRdb reprocessed the PCR reads. The data show about 47,000 clones, with around 25% seen just once and around 3.4% held by the top ten. No patient had received any treatment before thyroid surgery. The sequenced sample consisted of blood. Every receptor here comes from a male donor with papillary thyroid cancer or a benign thyroid nodule (not recorded which). Some clones in this sample may be carry-over from other donors' samples.

Note on this clone: No conserved phenylalanine or tryptophan is present at the end of the CDR3, so a read error is the likely explanation. The chain links TRBV4-1 to TRBJ1-2; 9 bases line up with TRBD1. There are 13 residues in the CDR3. CDR1 is MGHRA and CDR2 is YSYEKL in the germline V gene. CDR3 nucleotide sequence: TGCGCCGGCAGCCACGTAATACAGGGGGCTTACACCCTC. This gives the protein CAGSHVIQGAYTL.

This clone was counted ten times or more. J is TRBJ2-1 and V is TRBV7-9; tentative D call: TRBD2 (6 bases). The CDR3 covers 14 residues. Germline V gene data show CDR1 as SEHNR and CDR2 as FQNEAQ (reference sequence). The ends were cut back, 6 bases at V and 15 bases at J, with 24 bases in the middle. The CDR3 sequence is CASSPVEERVYPFF. CDR3 nucleotide sequence: TGTGCCAGCAGTCCGGTAGAGGAGCGGGTTTACCCGTTCTTC.

This clone was recorded many times. The chain combines TRBV6-1 with TRBJ2-1, with 11 bases lining up with TRBD2. Germline values: CDR1 MNHNS, CDR2 SASEGT. The CDR3 spans 14 residues. Trimming at V came to 7 bases and at J to 7 bases, leaving 6 bases not matched to a gene. The CDR3 DNA sequence: TGTGCCAGCAATACGGGACTAGCGGTTAATGAGCAGTTCTTC. Translated: CASNTGLAVNEQFF.

This clone was detected many times. This rearrangement joins TRBV18 to TRBJ1-4; D not certain. Germline lookup yields CDR1 KGHSH and CDR2 LQKENI. V dropped 1 base and J dropped 7 bases, with 16 bases sitting between them. This CDR3 is built from 16 residues. The DNA of the CDR3 is TGTGCCAGCTCACCACTCTTCGAAGGTTTTCGTGAAAAACTGTTTTTT. Translated: CASSPLFEGFREKLFF.

In its sample, this clone was seen many times. The chain employs TRBV7-3 and TRBJ2-5; possibly TRBD1 for D (5 bases). V lost 2 bases, J lost 5 bases, and 15 bases lay in between. The CDR3 has 15 residues. CDR1 is SGHTA and CDR2 is FQGTGA in the germline V gene. The CDR3 coding sequence is TGTGCCAGCAGCTTAGGGTCAGCCAACAGGGAGACCCAGTACTTC. Encoded protein: CASSLGSANRETQYF.

This chain links TRBV15 with TRBJ2-7; D perhaps matches TRBD1 (5 bases). Trimming left V 3 bases short and J 0 bases short, with 12 bases between. CDR1 is LNHNV, CDR2 YYDKDF, per germline (reference sequence). CDR3 size: 15 residues. The CDR3 DNA follows: TGTGCCACCAGCAGGGCGGTGGACAACTCCTACGAGCAGTACTTC. Protein sequence: CATSRAVDNSYEQYF.

This clone was recorded many times. This rearrangement joins TRBV5-4 to TRBJ2-1; D may be TRBD1 or TRBD2 (6 bases each). Trimming removed 2 bases from V and 8 bases from J, with 17 bases in between. The CDR3 has 15 residues. Germline CDR1 reads SGHNT; CDR2 reads YYREEE (reference sequence). The CDR3, as DNA: TGTGCCAGCAGCTTCCTTGGGGGGCCCCTCCATGAGCAGTTCTTC. Protein sequence: CASSFLGGPLHEQFF.

V is TRBV12-3 or TRBV12-4 and J is TRBJ2-3, with 10 bases matching TRBD2. The CDR3 is made up of 16 amino acids. V gave up 6 bases and J gave up 2 bases; unmatched junction bases: 8. The CDR3 DNA reads TGTGCCAGCAGCGTCGCGACTAGCGGGTCCACAGATACGCAGTATTTT. It codes for CASSVATSGSTDTQYF.

This clone was picked up many times. The chain is built from TRBV24-1 and TRBJ1-2, with D perhaps TRBD1 (5 bases). Per the germline V gene, CDR1 is KGHDR and CDR2 is SFDVKD. The length of the CDR3 is 13 residues. Deletions cut 2 bases from V and 4 bases from J, with 7 bases between. The CDR3 is CATSDYDSYGYTF. In DNA form, the CDR3 reads TGTGCCACCAGTGATTACGACAGCTATGGCTACACCTTC.

In its sample, this clone was seen many times. The chain combines TRBV11-2 with TRBJ1-1; TRBD1 matches at 7 bases. The CDR3 is 17 residues long. Per the germline V gene, CDR1 is SGHAT and CDR2 is FQNNGV. Trimming at V came to 5 bases and at J to 3 bases, leaving 15 bases not matched to a gene. The CDR3 here is CASSLIPLTGMYTEAFF. In nucleotides, the CDR3 is TGTGCCAGCAGCCTAATACCTCTGACAGGGATGTACACTGAAGCTTTCTTT.

This clone was recorded many times. The chain carries TRBV11-2 and TRBJ2-1, with 14 nucleotides matching TRBD2. The junction had 6 bases not matched to a gene; V was cut back by 5 bases and J by 9 bases. The CDR3 consists of 15 residues. Germline V lookup: CDR1 SGHAT, CDR2 FQNNGV. This CDR3 is CASSPTSGRASEQFF. Here the CDR3 DNA reads TGTGCCAGCAGCCCGACTAGCGGGAGGGCAAGTGAGCAGTTCTTC.

This clone turned up a few times. This may arise from a read error, as a much more abundant clone is one base away. The J gene is TRBJ2-5, the V gene TRBV27, with unresolved D. Germline CDR1 and CDR2: MNHEY and SMNVEV (reference sequence). This CDR3 is 11 amino acids long. CDR3 coding DNA: TGTGCAAGCAGCCAAGTTGAGACCCAGTACTTC. Its protein product is CASSQVETQYF.

The chain couples TRBV20-1 to TRBJ1-5; D is perhaps TRBD1 (5 bases). In germline, CDR1 is DFQATT, CDR2 SNEGSKA (reference sequence). The CDR3 spans 15 residues. V gave up 0 bases and J gave up 6 bases, with 15 bases separating them. In nucleotides, the CDR3 is TGCAGTGCTAGAGATCCCCGGACAATAGCTCAGCCCCAGCATTTT. It yields the protein CSARDPRTIAQPQHF.

About this clone: One junction end disagrees with the germline gene, perhaps due to a read error. V and J are TRBV5-1 and TRBJ2-7; TRBD1 aligns across 8 bases. The germline V gene encodes CDR1 SGHRS and CDR2 YFSETQ. There are 16 residues in the CDR3. The CDR3 region is CASSLWDRKGSREQYF. The CDR3 coding sequence is TGTGCCAGCAGCTTGTGGGACAGGAAGGGGTCTCGCGAGCAGTACTTC.

The chain links TRBV11-2 to TRBJ2-1; unclear D gene. Between the trimmed V and J ends, which lost 1 base and 5 bases, there was a span of 6 bases. The CDR3 contains 13 residues. Germline values: CDR1 SGHAT, CDR2 FQNNGV. CDR3 in DNA: TGTGCCAGCAGCTTAGGGTACGACAATGAGCAGTTCTTC. This translates into CASSLGYDNEQFF.

The chain couples TRBV11-2 to TRBJ2-5, with a tentative D call TRBD2 (7 bases). In germline, CDR1 is SGHAT, CDR2 FQNNGV. The CDR3 loop spans 16 amino acids. V was trimmed by 0 bases and J by 5 bases, leaving 16 bases between them. The CDR3 bases are TGTGCCAGCAGCTTAGAAGGGGGGGGAGGAGTGGAGACCCAGTACTTC. It yields the protein CASSLEGGGGVETQYF. Complete variable domain (other parts from reference TRBV11-2 and TRBJ2-5): EAGVAQSPRYKIIEKRQSVAFWCNPISGHATLYWYQQILGQGPKLLIQFQNNGVVDDSQLPKDRFSAERLKGVDSTLKIQPAKLEDSAVYLCASSLEGGGGVETQYFGPGTRLLVL.

This clone turned up a few times. Other DNA variants within this sample encode the same CDR3. The rearrangement joins TRBV19 to TRBJ1-2, with 8 bases aligning to TRBD1. Per germline, CDR1 LNHDA and CDR2 SQIVND (reference sequence). This CDR3 has 14 amino acids. V trimming: 2 bases; J trimming: 3 bases; junction bases outside the gene matches: 2. The DNA for the CDR3 is TGTGCCAGTAGTATACGGACAGGGTACTATGGCTACACCTTC. Residues: CASSIRTGYYGYTF.

About this clone: A junction end diverges from the germline sequence, so it may reflect a read error. Different DNA sequences within this sample yield the same CDR3. The chain combines TRBV6-1 with TRBJ1-2, with TRBD1 as a possible D gene (5 bases). The CDR3 loop spans 14 amino acids. Germline V lookup: CDR1 MNHNS, CDR2 SASEGT. The CDR3 nucleotides read TGCGCCAGCAGAGAAATAACAGGTCCCTATGGCTACACCTTC. Its translation: CASREITGPYGYTF.

This clone was detected ten times or more. The chain carries TRBV19 and TRBJ1-5; no reliable D call. The V end was cut by 2 bases, the J end by 7 bases, with 12 bases between. Germline CDR1 reads LNHDA; CDR2 reads SQIVND (reference sequence). The CDR3 totals 14 residues. Written as DNA, the CDR3 is TGTGCCAGTAGTATAAAATCAGCGGGCCAGCCCCAGCATTTT. Encoded protein: CASSIKSAGQPQHF.